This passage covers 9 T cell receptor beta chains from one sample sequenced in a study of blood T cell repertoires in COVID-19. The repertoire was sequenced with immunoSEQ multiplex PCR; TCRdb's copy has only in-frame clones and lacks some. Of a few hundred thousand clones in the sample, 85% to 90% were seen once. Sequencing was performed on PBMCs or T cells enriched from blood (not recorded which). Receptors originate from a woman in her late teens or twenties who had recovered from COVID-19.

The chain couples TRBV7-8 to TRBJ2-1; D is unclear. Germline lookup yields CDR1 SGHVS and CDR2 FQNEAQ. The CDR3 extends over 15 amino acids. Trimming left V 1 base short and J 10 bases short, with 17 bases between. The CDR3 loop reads CASSLGFGGSWEQFF. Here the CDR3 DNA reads TGTGCCAGCAGCTTAGGTTTTGGCGGCTCGTGGGAGCAGTTCTTC.

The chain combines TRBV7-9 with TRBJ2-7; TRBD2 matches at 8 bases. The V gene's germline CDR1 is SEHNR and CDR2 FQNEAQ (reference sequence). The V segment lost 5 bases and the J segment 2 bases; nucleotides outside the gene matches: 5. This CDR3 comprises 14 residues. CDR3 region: CASSQTSETYEQYF. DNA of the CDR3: TGTGCCAGCAGCCAGACTAGCGAAACCTACGAGCAGTACTTC. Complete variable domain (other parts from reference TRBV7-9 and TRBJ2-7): DTGVSQNPRHKITKRGQNVTFRCDPISEHNRLYWYRQTLGQGPEFLTYFQNEAQLEKSRLLSDRFSAERPKGSFSTLEIQRTEQGDSAMYLCASSQTSETYEQYFGPGTRLTVT.

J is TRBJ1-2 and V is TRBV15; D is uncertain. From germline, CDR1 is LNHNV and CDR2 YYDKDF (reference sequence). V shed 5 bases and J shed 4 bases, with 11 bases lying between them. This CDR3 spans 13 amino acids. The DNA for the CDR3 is TGTGCCACCAGCTTTTCGGGATCCTATGGCTACACCTTC. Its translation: CATSFSGSYGYTF.

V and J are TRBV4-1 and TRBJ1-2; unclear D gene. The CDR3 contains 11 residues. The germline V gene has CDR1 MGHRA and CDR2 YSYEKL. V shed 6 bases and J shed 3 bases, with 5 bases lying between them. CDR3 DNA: TGCGCCAGCAGACGGGACTATGGCTACACCTTC. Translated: CASRRDYGYTF.

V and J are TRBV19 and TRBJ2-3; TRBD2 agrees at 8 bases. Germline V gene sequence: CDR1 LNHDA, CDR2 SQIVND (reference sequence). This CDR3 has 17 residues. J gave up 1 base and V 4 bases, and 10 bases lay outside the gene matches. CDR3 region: CASSTPGGLDGTDTQYF. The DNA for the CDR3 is TGTGCCAGTAGTACCCCGGGGGGGCTCGACGGCACAGATACGCAGTATTTT. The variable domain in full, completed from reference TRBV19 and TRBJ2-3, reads DGGITQSPKYLFRKEGQNVTLSCEQNLNHDAMYWYRQDPGQGLRLIYYSQIVNDFQKGDIAEGYSVSREKKESFPLTVTSAQKNPTAFYLCASSTPGGLDGTDTQYFGPGTRLTVL.

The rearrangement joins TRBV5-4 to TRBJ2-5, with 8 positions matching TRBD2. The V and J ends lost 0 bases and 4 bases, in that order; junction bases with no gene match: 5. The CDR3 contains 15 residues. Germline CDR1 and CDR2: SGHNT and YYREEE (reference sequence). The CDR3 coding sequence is TGTGCCAGCAGCTTGGAGCCGGGGGGGAGAGAGACCCAGTACTTC. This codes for CASSLEPGGRETQYF.

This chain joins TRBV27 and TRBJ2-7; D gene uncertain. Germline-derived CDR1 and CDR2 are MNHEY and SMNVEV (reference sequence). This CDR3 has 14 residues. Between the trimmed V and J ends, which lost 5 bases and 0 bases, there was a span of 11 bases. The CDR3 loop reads CASSEAISSYEQYF. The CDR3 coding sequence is TGTGCCAGCAGTGAGGCCATTAGCTCCTACGAGCAGTACTTC.

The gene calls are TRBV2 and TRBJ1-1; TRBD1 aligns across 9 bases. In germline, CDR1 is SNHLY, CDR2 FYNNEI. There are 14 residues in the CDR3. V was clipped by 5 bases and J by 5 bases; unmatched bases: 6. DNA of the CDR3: TGTGCCAGCAGTTACACAGGGGGCAGGACTGAAGCTTTCTTT. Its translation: CASSYTGGRTEAFF.

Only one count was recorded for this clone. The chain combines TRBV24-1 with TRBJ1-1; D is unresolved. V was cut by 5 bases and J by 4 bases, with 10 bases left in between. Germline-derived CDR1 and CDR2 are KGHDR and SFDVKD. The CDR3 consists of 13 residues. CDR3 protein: CATSGAGGTEAFF. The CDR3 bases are TGTGCCACCAGTGGTGCGGGAGGCACTGAAGCTTTCTTT.